This is a list of T cell receptor beta chains from one sample in a study of cytomegalovirus exposure and HLA in healthy donors. Produced via immunoSEQ multiplex PCR; TCRdb's table is partial and in-frame only. The sample includes 260,000 or so clones, around nine tenths of them seen just once. The sequencing input was PBMCs. The origin of the receptors is a man younger than 30 in good health and CMV-seronegative. Both conserved end residues are trimmed from each CDR3. A D gene is named only where the DNA matches it firmly.

D,V,J,CDR3
TRBD1,TRBV6-1,TRBJ1-1,ASNRDRGAILGAF
-,TRBV29-1,TRBJ2-2,SVVELAGELF
TRBD1,TRBV23-1,TRBJ1-6,ASSQSTPRGLGRSPLH
-,TRBV5-4,TRBJ2-2,AAFRQATGELF
-,TRBV28,TRBJ2-7,ASKEDRLYEQY
-,TRBV4-3,TRBJ1-2,ASSQDPGNYGYT
-,TRBV7-9,TRBJ2-1,ASISTVNEQF
-,TRBV4-1,TRBJ1-2,ASSPLGPTAGYT
TRBD1,TRBV16,TRBJ1-5,ASSQGQGGWNQPQH
-,TRBV12-5,TRBJ2-1,ASGLVTLGGYNEQF
-,TRBV9,TRBJ2-1,ASSPREYNEQF
-,TRBV2,TRBJ2-1,ASSEGLGREQF
-,TRBV19,TRBJ2-3,ASSMGAVGTDTQY
-,TRBV28,TRBJ1-4,ASSPPTRGEKLF
TRBD2,TRBV27,TRBJ2-2,ASTLSGGAGVTGELF
-,TRBV10-3,TRBJ2-3,ATLSTDTQY
-,TRBV5-1,TRBJ2-7,ASGPGLSYEQY
-,TRBV12-5,TRBJ2-2,ASGQGGTGELF
-,TRBV7-2,TRBJ1-2,ASSPDSYGYT
TRBD2,TRBV5-8,TRBJ2-2,ASSPSGGVTGELF
-,TRBV29-1,TRBJ2-3,SVGGGSTDTQY
-,TRBV6-1,TRBJ1-6,ASTDTSPLH
TRBD1,TRBV7-6,TRBJ1-1,ASSLRQGAGTEAF
-,TRBV28,TRBJ1-5,ASSLSGQPQH
-,TRBV7-3,TRBJ2-3,ASSLGSRRLADTQY
TRBD1,TRBV10-1,TRBJ2-1,ASEPGQGTNEQF
-,TRBV19,TRBJ1-6,ASSLQGPNSPLH
TRBD1,TRBV2,TRBJ1-5,ASRQGDVSNQPQH
-,TRBV28,TRBJ1-1,ASSFRNTEAF
TRBD1,TRBV15,TRBJ2-1,ATSRDREGGQGSLNEQF
-,TRBV5-1,TRBJ1-6,ASSLTSSYNSPLH
-,TRBV29-1,TRBJ1-3,SVGLARNTIY
-,TRBV4-1,TRBJ2-7,ASSQAEGDYEQY
TRBD2,TRBV19,TRBJ2-3,ASSMFPTSGRWDTQY
-,TRBV19,TRBJ1-6,ASSIGNSPLH
TRBD1,TRBV7-2,TRBJ1-2,ASSLGTGRVDGYT
TRBD1,TRBV27,TRBJ1-6,ASSLFGDRESPLH
TRBD1,TRBV18,TRBJ2-7,ASSQYRGYEQY
TRBD1,TRBV27,TRBJ1-5,ASSTYRGRNQPQH
-,TRBV28,TRBJ1-2,ASSPGVRDGYT
-,TRBV7-6,TRBJ1-6,ASSLGSGALH
-,TRBV5-1,TRBJ2-5,ASSLGARGLETQY
-,TRBV5-4,TRBJ1-2,ASSLDAGSGYGYT
TRBD1,TRBV2,TRBJ1-4,GTDRGNEKLF
-,TRBV7-6,TRBJ1-2,ASSFARGYGYT